The next 21 T cell receptor beta chains were all read from a single sample in a study of T cells in women clearing cervical HPV infection. Sequenced by immunoSEQ multiplex PCR; TCRdb stores in-frame clones only, minus some. The sample includes some 21,000 clones. Material for sequencing was blood buffy coat. The receptors stem from a woman aged 18 to 75 with a cervical HPV16 infection that either progressed to CIN3+ or cleared (not recorded which).

A remark on this clone: The CDR3 end falls 3 residues outside the read, so it is completed with the germline J gene. This rearrangement joins TRBV5-1 to TRBJ1-1; TRBD1 matches 8 bases. J was trimmed by 3 bases and V by 5 bases; bases with no gene match: 3. Germline loops: CDR1 SGHRS, CDR2 YFSETQ. The CDR3 has 13 residues. The CDR3 sequence is CASRIQGDTEAFF. Partial CDR3 DNA: TGCGCCAGCAGAATACAGGGGGACACTGAA.

To note about this clone: Sequencing ends 3 residues short of the CDR3 end; the germline J gene provides the rest. V is TRBV20-1 and J is TRBJ2-2; 10 positions agree with TRBD1. CDR3 length: 15 amino acids. The V gene's germline CDR1 is DFQATT and CDR2 SNEGSKA (reference sequence). V dropped 3 bases and J dropped 3; count of bases not matched to a gene: 4. The CDR3 reads CSASGTGAYTGELFF. The sequenced CDR3 bases are TGCAGTGCTAGTGGGACAGGGGCCTACACCGGGGAG.

In regard to this clone: The CDR3 goes on 3 residues after the read ends, and that part is filled in from the germline J gene. This rearrangement joins TRBV20-1 to TRBJ2-7; 7 bases match TRBD1. J gave up 6 bases and V 0 bases, and 11 bases lay outside the gene matches. Looked up from germline, CDR1 is DFQATT and CDR2 is SNEGSKA (reference sequence). The CDR3 has 15 residues. CDR3 loop: CSARETGFYYREQYF. The CDR3 bases that were read are TGCAGTGCTAGAGAGACAGGGTTTTACTATCGCGAG.

A word on this clone: The sequenced fragment ends 3 residues before the CDR3 boundary, so the rest is inferred from the germline J gene. The chain recombines TRBV5-6 with TRBJ2-3; D not resolved. Germline CDR1 reads SGHDT; CDR2 reads YYEEEE. The CDR3 totals 13 residues. Trimming removed 0 bases from V and 2 bases from J, with 4 bases in between. The CDR3: CASSLAYTDTQYF. The part of the CDR3 DNA that was read is TGTGCCAGCAGCTTGGCCTACACAGATACG.

As regards this clone: The read finishes 3 residues shy of the CDR3 end, and the germline J gene is used to complete it. The chain joins TRBV19 to TRBJ1-3; no clear D. Germline V gene sequence: CDR1 LNHDA, CDR2 SQIVND (reference sequence). Trimming left V 9 bases short and J 4 bases short, with 16 bases between. The length of the CDR3 is 14 residues. The sequenced part of the CDR3 DNA is TGTGCCAGCATTGGCCGAGTCGAGGGAAACACC. This codes for CASIGRVEGNT. The full CDR3 sequence reads CASIGRVEGNTIYF.

In regard to this clone: The read falls 3 residues short of the CDR3 end, and the missing part is taken from the germline J gene. V is TRBV6-1 and J is TRBJ2-3; D gene unclear. Germline CDR1 reads MNHNS; CDR2 reads SASEGT. The V end lost 1 base, the J end lost 2 bases, and 7 bases lay between the germline ends. The CDR3 is 14 amino acids. CDR3 region: CASSEGGSTDTQYF. CDR3 DNA, as far as it was read: TGTGCCAGCAGTGAAGGTGGCTCCACAGATACG.

About this clone: The read terminates 3 residues before the CDR3 end, so the remaining end is supplied by the germline J gene. The chain links TRBV4-1 to TRBJ1-3; a weak D match, TRBD1 (5 bases). In germline, CDR1 is MGHRA, CDR2 YSYEKL. V was shortened by 1 base and J by 2 bases, with 9 bases between the two germline ends. The CDR3 is 15 residues long. The CDR3 DNA, read in part, is TGCGCCAGCAGCCAAGCAGAGGGGACTGGAAACACC. It codes for CASSQAEGTGNT. The CDR3, in full, reads CASSQAEGTGNTIYF.

As for this clone: The read ends 3 residues before the CDR3 terminus; that terminus is restored from the germline J gene. This sequence joins TRBV6-1 and TRBJ1-6, with D maybe TRBD1 (6 bases). V lost 3 bases to trimming and J lost 2 bases, with 8 bases between them. This CDR3 region has 15 residues. Germline V CDR1 and CDR2: MNHNS, SASEGT. The sequenced CDR3 bases are TGTGCCAGCAGTGATCGGACAGCCTATAATTCACCC. As protein: CASSDRTAYNSP. The full CDR3 protein is CASSDRTAYNSPLHF.

For this clone: The read terminates 3 residues ahead of where the CDR3 ends, so the germline J gene completes it. The V gene is TRBV28, the J gene TRBJ2-7; D may be TRBD2 (5 bases). Germline lookup yields CDR1 MDHEN and CDR2 SYDVKM. The CDR3 runs 14 residues. Trimming took off 10 bases at V and 4 bases at J, with 20 bases between the two ends. Incomplete CDR3 DNA: TGTGCCACCCTAAAAACCGGGGATCCTTACGAG. It translates to CATLKTGDPYE. Given in full, the CDR3 is CATLKTGDPYEQYF.

Turning to this clone: The read ends 3 residues early relative to the CDR3; the germline J gene fills the gap. The gene calls are TRBV19 and TRBJ1-4; D unclear. V was trimmed by 5 bases and J by 6 bases, leaving 16 bases between them. The CDR3 runs to 15 residues. Germline CDR1 LNHDA, CDR2 SQIVND (reference sequence). The CDR3 reads CASSYPFGQDEKLFF. The CDR3 bases that were read are TGTGCCAGTAGTTATCCCTTTGGGCAAGATGAAAAA.

As for this clone: The read falls 3 residues short of the CDR3 end, and the missing part is taken from the germline J gene. The chain uses TRBV20-1 and TRBJ2-3; 9 positions agree with TRBD2. The CDR3 is 14 amino acids. Per the germline V gene, CDR1 is DFQATT and CDR2 is SNEGSKA (reference sequence). CDR3 protein: CSASSGSNQETQYF. CDR3 DNA, as far as it was read: TGCAGTGCTAGTAGCGGGAGCAACCAAGAGACG.

As for this clone: Sequencing ends 3 residues short of the CDR3 end; the germline J gene provides the rest. The chain carries TRBV5-4 and TRBJ2-1; no definite D call. Germline V gives CDR1 SGHNT, CDR2 YYREEE (reference sequence). Trimming removed 4 bases from V and 2 bases from J, with 7 bases in between. This CDR3 spans 13 amino acids. CDR3 sequence: CASSGGPYNEQFF. The part of the CDR3 DNA that was read is TGTGCCAGCAGCGGCGGTCCCTACAATGAG. Full variable domain (remainder filled in from reference TRBV5-4 and TRBJ2-1): ETGVTQSPTHLIKTRGQQVTLRCSSQSGHNTVSWYQQALGQGPQFIFQYYREEENGRGNFPPRFSGLQFPNYSSELNVNALELDDSALYLCASSGGPYNEQFFGPGTRLTVL.

This clone is identified as medium-sized from frequency. The read comes to an end 3 residues before the CDR3 does, leaving the germline J gene to fill in the end. The chain carries TRBV5-4 and TRBJ2-7; D not resolved. The V and J ends lost 0 bases and 1 base respectively, with 11 bases between them. The CDR3 runs to 15 residues. The germline gives CDR1 SGHNT, CDR2 YYREEE (reference sequence). Partial CDR3 DNA: TGTGCCAGCAGCTTGGAGCCATTGCCTTCCTACGAG. Translated: CASSLEPLPSYE. The entire CDR3 protein reads CASSLEPLPSYEQYF.

Regarding this clone: The read terminates 3 residues before the CDR3 end, so the remaining end is supplied by the germline J gene. The chain is built from TRBV5-1 and TRBJ1-2; 9 bases map to TRBD1. Germline V CDR1 and CDR2: SGHRS, YFSETQ. V dropped 3 bases and J dropped 2; count of bases not matched to a gene: 8. The CDR3 contains 16 residues. The CDR3 loop is CASSSDRGFTNYGYTF. CDR3 DNA (partial): TGCGCCAGCAGCTCGGACAGGGGATTTACCAACTATGGC.

With respect to this clone: The sequenced fragment ends 3 residues before the CDR3 boundary, so the rest is inferred from the germline J gene. V is TRBV5-1 and J is TRBJ1-4; 9 bases fit TRBD1. The CDR3 runs to 15 residues. Trimming at V came to 0 bases and at J to 8 bases, leaving 5 bases not matched to a gene. Germline CDR1 is SGHRS and CDR2 is YFSETQ. The CDR3 bases that were read are TGCGCCAGCAGCTTGGGGACAGGGGAGGTGGAAAAA. As protein: CASSLGTGEVEK. The CDR3 in its entirety is CASSLGTGEVEKLFF.

Judged by frequency, this clone is medium-sized. The read stops 3 residues short of the end of the CDR3; the missing end is completed from the germline J gene. This chain uses TRBV2 with TRBJ2-4; TRBD1 matches 8 bases. The CDR3 is 15 residues long. V shed 5 bases, J shed 2 bases, and the junction held 5 bases outside the gene matches. Germline CDR1 is SNHLY and CDR2 is FYNNEI. The CDR3 region is CASSSDRGTKNIQYF. Incomplete CDR3 DNA: TGTGCCAGCAGTTCCGACAGGGGCACCAAAAACATT.

On this clone: The CDR3 goes on 3 residues after the read ends, and that part is filled in from the germline J gene. The chain is built from TRBV5-1 and TRBJ2-2; 9 bases align to TRBD1. This CDR3 spans 15 amino acids. The ends lost 4 bases at V and 0 bases at J; junction bases unmatched: 1. CDR1 and CDR2 from the germline V gene are SGHRS and YFSETQ. CDR3 DNA, as far as it was read: TGCGCCAGCAGCCGGGACAGGGCGAACACCGGGGAG. Its translation is CASSRDRANTGE. The whole CDR3 reads CASSRDRANTGELFF.

To note about this clone: The sequence runs out 3 residues before the end of the CDR3; the remainder is reconstructed from the germline J gene. The J gene is TRBJ2-7, the V gene TRBV7-2; D may be TRBD2 (7 bases). The CDR3 contains 15 residues. Germline lookup yields CDR1 SGHTA and CDR2 FQGNSA. V gave up 5 bases and J gave up 3 bases, with 17 bases separating them. The CDR3: CASSGGRGTHYEQYF. CDR3 bases read: TGTGCCAGCAGCGGGGGGCGGGGGACCCACTACGAG.

Comment on this clone: The read comes to an end 3 residues before the CDR3 does, leaving the germline J gene to fill in the end. This chain connects TRBV6-1 to TRBJ1-2; TRBD1 agrees at 9 bases. Germline V gene sequence: CDR1 MNHNS, CDR2 SASEGT. CDR3 length: 17 residues. The CDR3 sequence: CASSEAINPGQGEGYTF. The sequenced CDR3 bases are TGTGCCAGCAGTGAAGCGATTAACCCGGGACAGGGAGAAGGC.

On this clone: The CDR3 is cut off 3 residues early in the read; its end comes from the germline J gene. The genes are TRBV4-1 and TRBJ1-1; the D is unclear. The CDR3 is 14 residues long. The ends were cut back, 6 bases at V and 6 bases at J, with 17 bases in the middle. The V gene's germline CDR1 is MGHRA and CDR2 YSYEKL. This CDR3 is CASSSTRGSSEAFF. The sequenced CDR3 bases are TGCGCCAGCAGTTCTACTCGGGGTTCTTCTGAA.

The CDR3 loop is CASSPPTSGRAFF. The sequenced part of the CDR3 DNA is TGTGCCAGCAGCCCACCTACTAGCGGGAGA. The rearrangement links TRBV7-2 to TRBJ1-1; D unresolved. The DNA ends 3 residues before the CDR3 does, and the rest of the CDR3 is filled in from the germline J gene. Germline V CDR1 and CDR2: SGHTA, FQGNSA. The CDR3 covers 13 residues.